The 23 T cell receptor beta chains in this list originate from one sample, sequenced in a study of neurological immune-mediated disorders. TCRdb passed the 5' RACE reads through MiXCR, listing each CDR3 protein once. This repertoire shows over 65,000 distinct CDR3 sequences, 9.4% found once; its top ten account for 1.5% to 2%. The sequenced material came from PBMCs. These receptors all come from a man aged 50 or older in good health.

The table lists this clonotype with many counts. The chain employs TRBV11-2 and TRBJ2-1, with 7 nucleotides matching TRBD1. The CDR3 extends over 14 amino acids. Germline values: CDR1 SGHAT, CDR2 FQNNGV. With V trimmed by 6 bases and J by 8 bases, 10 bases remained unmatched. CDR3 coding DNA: TGTGCCAGCAGGCGTATACAGGGGTTCGATGAGCAGTTCTTC. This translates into CASRRIQGFDEQFF.

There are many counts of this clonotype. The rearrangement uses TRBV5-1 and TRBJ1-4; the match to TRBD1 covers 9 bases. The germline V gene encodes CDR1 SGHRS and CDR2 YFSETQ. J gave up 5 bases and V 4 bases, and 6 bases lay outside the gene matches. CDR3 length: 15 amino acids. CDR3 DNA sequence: TGCGCCAGCAGCAAGAACGGACAGGGGAATGAAAAACTGTTTTTT. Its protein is CASSKNGQGNEKLFF. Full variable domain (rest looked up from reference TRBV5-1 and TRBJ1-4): KAGVTQTPRYLIKTRGQQVTLSCSPISGHRSVSWYQQTPGQGLQFLFEYFSETQRNKGNFPGRFSGRQFSNSRSEMNVSTLELGDSALYLCASSKNGQGNEKLFFGSGTQLSVL.

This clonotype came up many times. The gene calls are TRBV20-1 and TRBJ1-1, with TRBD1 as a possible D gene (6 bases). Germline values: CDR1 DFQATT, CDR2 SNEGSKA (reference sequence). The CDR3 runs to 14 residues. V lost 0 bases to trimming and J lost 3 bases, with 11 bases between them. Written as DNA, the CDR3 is TGCAGTGCTAGAGAGGGGGGGCTGGACACTGAAGCTTTCTTT. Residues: CSAREGGLDTEAFF.

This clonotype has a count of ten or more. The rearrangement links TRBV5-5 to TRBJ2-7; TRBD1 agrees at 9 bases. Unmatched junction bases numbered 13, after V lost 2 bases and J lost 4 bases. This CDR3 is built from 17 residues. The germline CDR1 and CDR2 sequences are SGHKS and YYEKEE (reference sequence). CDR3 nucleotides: TGTGCCAGCAGCTTCCAAACCATCCAACAGGGGGCTTACGAGCAGTACTTC. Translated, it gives CASSFQTIQQGAYEQYF.

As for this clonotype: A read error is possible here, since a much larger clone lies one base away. The CDR3 DNA follows: TGTGCCAGCAGCTTCCATGGGGAGGGGACAGGGGAGACCCAGTACTTC. Translating it yields CASSFHGEGTGETQYF. The chain employs TRBV11-2 and TRBJ2-5, with TRBD1 matching 9 bases. V dropped 3 bases and J dropped 5; count of bases not matched to a gene: 10. The length of the CDR3 is 16 residues. The germline gives CDR1 SGHAT, CDR2 FQNNGV.

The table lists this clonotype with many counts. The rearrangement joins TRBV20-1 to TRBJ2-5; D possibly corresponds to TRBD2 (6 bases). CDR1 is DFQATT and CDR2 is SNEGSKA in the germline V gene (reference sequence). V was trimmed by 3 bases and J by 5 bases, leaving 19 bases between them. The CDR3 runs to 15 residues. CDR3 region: CSASLAGPPVETQYF. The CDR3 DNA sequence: TGCAGTGCTAGCCTCGCGGGACCCCCCGTGGAGACCCAGTACTTC.

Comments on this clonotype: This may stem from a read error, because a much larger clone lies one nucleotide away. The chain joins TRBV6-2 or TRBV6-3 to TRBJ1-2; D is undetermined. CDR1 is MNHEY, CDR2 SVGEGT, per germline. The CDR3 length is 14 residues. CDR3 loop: CANSSTGPSLLGTF. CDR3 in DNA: TGTGCCAACAGTTCCACCGGTCCCTCTCTCTTGGGCACCTTC.

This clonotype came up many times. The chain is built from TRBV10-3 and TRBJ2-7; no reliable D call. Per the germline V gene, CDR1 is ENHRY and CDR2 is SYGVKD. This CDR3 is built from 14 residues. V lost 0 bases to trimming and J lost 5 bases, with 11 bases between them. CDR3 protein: CAISESRKADEQYF. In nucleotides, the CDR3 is TGTGCCATCAGTGAGTCCAGAAAGGCGGACGAGCAGTACTTC.

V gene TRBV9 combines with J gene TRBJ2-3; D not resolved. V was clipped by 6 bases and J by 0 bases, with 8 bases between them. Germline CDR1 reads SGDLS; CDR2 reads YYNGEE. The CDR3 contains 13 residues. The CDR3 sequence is CASTRLSTDTQYF. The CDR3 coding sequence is TGTGCCAGCACACGGTTAAGCACAGATACGCAGTATTTT.

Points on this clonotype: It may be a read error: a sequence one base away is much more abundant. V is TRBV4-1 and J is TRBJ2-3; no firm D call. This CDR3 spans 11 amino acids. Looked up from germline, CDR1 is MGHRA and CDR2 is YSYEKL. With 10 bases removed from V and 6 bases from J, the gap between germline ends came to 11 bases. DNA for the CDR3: TGCGCCAACAGTCCCGGGGATACGCAGTATTTT. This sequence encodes CANSPGDTQYF.

The CDR3 spells CASSWGETTEAFF. The CDR3 DNA reads TGCGCCAGCAGCTGGGGGGAGACCACTGAAGCTTTCTTT. V usage is TRBV5-1 and J usage is TRBJ1-1, with D tentatively TRBD1 (5 bases). The germline V gene has CDR1 SGHRS and CDR2 YFSETQ. The CDR3 sequence is 13 residues long. The V gene lost 3 bases and the J gene lost 4 bases, with 10 bases spanning the gap. The complete variable domain, with remaining parts taken from reference TRBV5-1 and TRBJ1-1, reads KAGVTQTPRYLIKTRGQQVTLSCSPISGHRSVSWYQQTPGQGLQFLFEYFSETQRNKGNFPGRFSGRQFSNSRSEMNVSTLELGDSALYLCASSWGETTEAFFGQGTRLTVV.

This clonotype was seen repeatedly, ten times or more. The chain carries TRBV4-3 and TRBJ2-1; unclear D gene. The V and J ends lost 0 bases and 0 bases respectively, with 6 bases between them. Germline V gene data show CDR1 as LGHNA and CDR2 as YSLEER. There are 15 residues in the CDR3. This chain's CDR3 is CASSQEGSSYNEQFF. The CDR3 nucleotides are TGCGCCAGCAGCCAAGAAGGTAGCTCCTACAATGAGCAGTTCTTC.

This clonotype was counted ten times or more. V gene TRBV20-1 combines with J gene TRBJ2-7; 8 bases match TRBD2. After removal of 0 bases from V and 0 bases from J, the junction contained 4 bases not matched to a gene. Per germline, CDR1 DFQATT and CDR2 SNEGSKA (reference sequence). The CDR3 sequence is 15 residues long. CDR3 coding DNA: TGCAGTGCTAGAGATCTGAGCGGGAGCTCCTACGAGCAGTACTTC. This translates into CSARDLSGSSYEQYF.

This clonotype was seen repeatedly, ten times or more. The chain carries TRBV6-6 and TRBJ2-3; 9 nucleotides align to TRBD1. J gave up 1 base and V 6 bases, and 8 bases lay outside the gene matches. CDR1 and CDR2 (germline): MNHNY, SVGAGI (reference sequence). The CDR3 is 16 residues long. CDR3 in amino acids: CASRPGQGLGTDTQYF. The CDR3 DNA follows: TGTGCCAGCAGACCCGGACAGGGGCTCGGCACAGATACGCAGTATTTT.

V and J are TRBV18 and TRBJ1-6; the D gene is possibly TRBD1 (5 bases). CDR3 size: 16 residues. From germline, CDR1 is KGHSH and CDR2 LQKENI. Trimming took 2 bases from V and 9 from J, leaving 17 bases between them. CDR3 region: CASSPEGSGIGSPLHF. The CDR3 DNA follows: TGTGCCAGCTCACCAGAAGGTTCAGGGATAGGTTCACCCCTCCACTTT.

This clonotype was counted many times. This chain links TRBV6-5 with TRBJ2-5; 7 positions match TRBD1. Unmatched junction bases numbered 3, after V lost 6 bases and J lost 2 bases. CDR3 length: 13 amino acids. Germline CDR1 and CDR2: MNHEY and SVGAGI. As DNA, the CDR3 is TGTGCCAGCAGCAGGGGGAAACAAGAGACCCAGTACTTC. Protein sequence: CASSRGKQETQYF.

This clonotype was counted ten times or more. CDR3 sequence (DNA): TGTGCCAGCAGCCAAGCTGAAGAGAGTGAGCAGTTCTTC. Amino acids: CASSQAEESEQFF. The chain joins TRBV4-2 to TRBJ2-1; D call uncertain. The CDR3 has 13 residues. Germline V gene lookup returns CDR1 LGHNA and CDR2 YNFKEQ. Trimming left V 1 base short and J 9 bases short, with 10 bases between.

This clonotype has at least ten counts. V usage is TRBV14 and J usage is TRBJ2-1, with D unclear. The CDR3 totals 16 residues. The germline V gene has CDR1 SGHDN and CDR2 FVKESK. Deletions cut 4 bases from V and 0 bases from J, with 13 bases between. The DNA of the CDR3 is TGTGCCAGCAGCCCAGCGCCCTCGAGCTCCTACAATGAGCAGTTCTTC. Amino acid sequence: CASSPAPSSSYNEQFF.

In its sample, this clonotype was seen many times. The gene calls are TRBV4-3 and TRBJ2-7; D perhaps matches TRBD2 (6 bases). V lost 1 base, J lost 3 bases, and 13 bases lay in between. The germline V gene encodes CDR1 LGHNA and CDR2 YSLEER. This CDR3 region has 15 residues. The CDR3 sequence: CASSQGPGVDYEQYF. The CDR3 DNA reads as TGCGCCAGCAGCCAAGGTCCGGGAGTAGACTACGAGCAGTACTTC.

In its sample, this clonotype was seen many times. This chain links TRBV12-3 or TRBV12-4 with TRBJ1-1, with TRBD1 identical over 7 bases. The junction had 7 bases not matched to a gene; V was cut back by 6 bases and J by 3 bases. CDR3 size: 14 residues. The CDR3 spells CASRPRQGHTEAFF. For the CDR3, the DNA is TGTGCCAGCAGGCCTAGACAGGGACACACTGAAGCTTTCTTT.

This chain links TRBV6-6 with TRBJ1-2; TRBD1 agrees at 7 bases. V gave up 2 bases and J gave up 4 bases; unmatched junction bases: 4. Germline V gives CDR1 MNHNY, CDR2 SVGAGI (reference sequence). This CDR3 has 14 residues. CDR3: CASSYPTGTYGYTF. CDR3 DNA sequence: TGTGCCAGCAGTTACCCGACAGGGACCTATGGCTACACCTTC.

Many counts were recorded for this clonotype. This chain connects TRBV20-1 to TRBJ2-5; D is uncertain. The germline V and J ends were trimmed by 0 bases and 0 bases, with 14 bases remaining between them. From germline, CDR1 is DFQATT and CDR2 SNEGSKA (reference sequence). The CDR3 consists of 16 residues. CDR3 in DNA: TGCAGTGCTAGAGATCTAATTGAGACCCACCAAGAGACCCAGTACTTC. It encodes CSARDLIETHQETQYF.

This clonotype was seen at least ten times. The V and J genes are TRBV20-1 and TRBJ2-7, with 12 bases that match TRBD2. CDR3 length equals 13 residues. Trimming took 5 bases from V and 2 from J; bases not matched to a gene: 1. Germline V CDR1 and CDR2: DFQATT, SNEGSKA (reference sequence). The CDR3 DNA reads TGCAGTGCTCGGACTAGCGGGACCTACGAGCAGTACTTC. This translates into CSARTSGTYEQYF.